This T cell receptor beta chain was recovered during a study of blood T cell repertoires in COVID-19. Study information: The cDNA or gDNA used as material had been derived from T cells, B-cell-depleted T cells, or PBMCs.

Generated by immunoSEQ multiplex PCR, the TCRdb table keeps only in-frame clones and is missing some. The sample gives about 30,000 clones, approximately 67% of which show up once; about a sixth is in the top ten. Germline lookup yields CDR1 SGHRS and CDR2 YFSETQ. J gave up 5 bases and V 2 bases, and 12 bases lay outside the gene matches. The CDR3 consists of 18 residues. This clone was recorded once. The V and J genes are TRBV5-1 and TRBJ2-2, with 10 bases identical to TRBD2. The sample was peripheral blood. The TCR was taken from a human donor in a cohort sampled during active COVID-19. The CDR3 loop is CASSFPSGGASDTGELFF. The CDR3 nucleotides read TGCGCCAGCAGCTTCCCCAGCGGGGGGGCCAGTGATACCGGGGAGCTGTTTTTT.